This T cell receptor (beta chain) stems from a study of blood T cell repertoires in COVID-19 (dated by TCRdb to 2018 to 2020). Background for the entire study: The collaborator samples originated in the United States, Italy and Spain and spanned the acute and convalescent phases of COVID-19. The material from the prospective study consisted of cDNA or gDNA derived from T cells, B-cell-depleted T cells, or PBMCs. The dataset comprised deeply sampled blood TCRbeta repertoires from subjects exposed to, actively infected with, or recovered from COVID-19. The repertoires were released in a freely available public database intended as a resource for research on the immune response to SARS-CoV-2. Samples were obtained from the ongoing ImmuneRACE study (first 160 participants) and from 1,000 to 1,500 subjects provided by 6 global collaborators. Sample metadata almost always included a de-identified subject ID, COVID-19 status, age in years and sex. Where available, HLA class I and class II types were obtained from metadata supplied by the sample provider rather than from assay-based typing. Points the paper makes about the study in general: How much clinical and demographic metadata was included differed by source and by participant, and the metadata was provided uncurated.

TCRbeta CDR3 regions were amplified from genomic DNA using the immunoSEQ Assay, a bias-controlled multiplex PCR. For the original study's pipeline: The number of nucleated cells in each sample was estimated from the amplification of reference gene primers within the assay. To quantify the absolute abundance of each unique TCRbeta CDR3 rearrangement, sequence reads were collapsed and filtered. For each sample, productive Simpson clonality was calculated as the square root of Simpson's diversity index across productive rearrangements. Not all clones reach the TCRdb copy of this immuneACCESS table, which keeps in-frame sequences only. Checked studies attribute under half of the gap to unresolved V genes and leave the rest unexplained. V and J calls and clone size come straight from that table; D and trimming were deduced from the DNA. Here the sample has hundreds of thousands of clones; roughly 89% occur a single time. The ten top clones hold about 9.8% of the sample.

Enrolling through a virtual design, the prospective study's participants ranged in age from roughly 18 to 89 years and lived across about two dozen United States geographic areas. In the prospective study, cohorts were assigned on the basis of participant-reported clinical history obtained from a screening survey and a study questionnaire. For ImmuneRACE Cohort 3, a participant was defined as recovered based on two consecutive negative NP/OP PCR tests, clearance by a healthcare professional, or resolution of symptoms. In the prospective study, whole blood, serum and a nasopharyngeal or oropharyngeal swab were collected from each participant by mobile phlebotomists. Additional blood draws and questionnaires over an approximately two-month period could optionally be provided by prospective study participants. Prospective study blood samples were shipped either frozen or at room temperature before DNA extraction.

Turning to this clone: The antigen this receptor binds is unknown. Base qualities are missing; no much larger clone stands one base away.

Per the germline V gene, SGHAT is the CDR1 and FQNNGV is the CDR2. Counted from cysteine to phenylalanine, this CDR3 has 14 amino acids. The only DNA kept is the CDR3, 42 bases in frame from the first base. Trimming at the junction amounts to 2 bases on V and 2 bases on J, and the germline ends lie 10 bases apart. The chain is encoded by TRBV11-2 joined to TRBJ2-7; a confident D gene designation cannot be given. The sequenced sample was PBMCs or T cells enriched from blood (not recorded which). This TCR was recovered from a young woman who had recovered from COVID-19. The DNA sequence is TGTGCCAGCAGCTTATTGTTTTCCGCCTACGAGCAGTACTTC. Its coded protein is CASSLLFSAYEQYF. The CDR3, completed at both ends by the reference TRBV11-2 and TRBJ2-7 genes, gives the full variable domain EAGVAQSPRYKIIEKRQSVAFWCNPISGHATLYWYQQILGQGPKLLIQFQNNGVVDDSQLPKDRFSAERLKGVDSTLKIQPAKLEDSAVYLCASSLLFSAYEQYFGPGTRLTVT.